A selection of T cell receptor beta chains follows, all from one sample in a study of cytomegalovirus exposure and HLA in healthy donors. Sequencing was performed with immunoSEQ multiplex PCR; in TCRdb, only in-frame clones are kept and a portion is missing. The specimen's table records more than 55,000 clones. Specimen: PBMCs. These receptors were taken from a woman aged 40 to 50 in good health and CMV-seropositive. Each CDR3 is given with its conserved first and last residue. The D gene is left open where the match is weak. Size is omitted from some rows. Given values are once, few, many or a class for expanded clones.

>.|.|TRBJ1-3|TRBV19
CASSVLRASGNTIYF
TGTGCCAGTAGTGTTCTCAGGGCCTCTGGAAACACCATATATTTT
>.|TRBD2|TRBJ2-7|TRBV29-1
CSVVGGGGSQYEQYF
TGCAGCGTTGTTGGCGGGGGAGGATCTCAATACGAGCAGTACTTC
>.|TRBD2|TRBJ2-6|TRBV7-3
CASSPSGGGIAGANVLTF
TGTGCCAGCAGCCCATCCGGGGGGGGGATAGCCGGGGCCAACGTCCTGACTTTC
>.|.|TRBJ2-1|TRBV5-1
CASSLHRDEQFF
TGCGCCAGCAGCTTACACAGGGATGAGCAGTTCTTC
>.|TRBD2|TRBJ2-5|TRBV10-3
CAISVGGAEETQYF
TGTGCCATCAGTGTCGGGGGGGCCGAAGAGACCCAGTACTTC
>.|.|TRBJ1-1|TRBV19
CASSFHGTEAFF
TGTGCCAGTAGTTTTCACGGCACTGAAGCTTTCTTT
>.|TRBD2|TRBJ2-3|TRBV19
CASSISAGATDTQYF
TGTGCCAGTAGTATATCAGCGGGAGCCACAGATACGCAGTATTTT
>.|.|TRBJ2-7|TRBV27
CASSVDRSHEQYF
TGTGCCAGCAGTGTAGACAGGTCCCACGAGCAGTACTTC
>.|.|TRBJ2-3|TRBV6-1
CASIFLGTDTQYF
TGTGCCAGCATATTTCTCGGCACAGATACGCAGTATTTT
>.|.|TRBJ2-5|TRBV7-2
CASSLGSETQYF
TGTGCCAGCAGCTTAGGCAGTGAGACCCAGTACTTC
>.|TRBD1|TRBJ1-4|TRBV15
CATSRGTGWNEKLFF
TGTGCCACCAGCAGAGGGACAGGTTGGAATGAAAAACTGTTTTTT
>.|TRBD2|TRBJ2-4|TRBV27
CASSFGGENIQYF
TGTGCCAGCAGTTTCGGGGGGGAAAACATTCAGTACTTC
>.|.|TRBJ2-4|TRBV5-6
CASSFWGLAILAKNIQYF
TGTGCCAGCAGCTTTTGGGGCCTCGCCATACTAGCCAAAAACATTCAGTACTTC
>.|.|TRBJ2-3|TRBV27
CASSLIYSAGETDTQYF
TGTGCCAGCAGTTTAATATACAGCGCCGGGGAAACAGATACGCAGTATTTT
>.|.|TRBJ2-7|TRBV25-1
CASSDQSTGLGEQYF
TGTGCCAGCAGTGACCAGAGTACAGGGTTAGGAGAGCAGTACTTC
>.|TRBD1|TRBJ1-1|TRBV11-1
CASSFGRGQTEAFF
TGTGCCAGCAGCTTTGGCAGGGGGCAGACTGAAGCTTTCTTT
>.|TRBD2|TRBJ2-1|TRBV7-2
CASSPQGAGRYNEQFF
TGTGCCAGCAGCCCCCAAGGAGCGGGGAGATACAATGAGCAGTTCTTC
>.|.|TRBJ2-7|TRBV14
CASSQVRGYEQYF
TGTGCCAGCAGCCAAGTCAGGGGTTACGAGCAGTACTTC
>.|TRBD1|TRBJ1-1|TRBV11-2
CASSLRTGYTEAFF
TGTGCCAGCAGCTTAAGGACAGGGTACACTGAAGCTTTCTTT
>.|TRBD1|TRBJ2-7|TRBV27
CASSLSGQGVLLPYEQYF
TGTGCCAGCAGTTTATCGGGACAGGGGGTTCTCTTACCCTACGAGCAGTACTTC
>.|.|TRBJ2-1|TRBV5-1
CASSPRQLGLPTGTNEQFF
TGCGCCAGCAGCCCGAGACAGTTAGGGCTCCCAACGGGTACTAATGAGCAGTTCTTC
>.|TRBD1|TRBJ2-3|TRBV7-3
CASSRDRSTDTQYF
TGTGCCAGCAGCCGGGACAGGAGCACAGATACGCAGTATTTT
>.|.|TRBJ1-1|TRBV9
CASSPKGGALGEAFF
TGTGCCAGCAGCCCAAAGGGGGGGGCTTTAGGTGAAGCTTTCTTT
>.|TRBD1|TRBJ1-5|TRBV6-1
CASSTTGGNQPQHF
TGTGCCAGCAGTACGACAGGGGGCAATCAGCCCCAGCATTTT
>.|TRBD2|TRBJ2-1|TRBV9
CASSVREGSYNEQFF
TGTGCCAGCAGCGTCAGGGAGGGCTCCTACAATGAGCAGTTCTTC
>.|TRBD1|TRBJ2-1|TRBV7-2
CASSLVWDRGSSEQFF
TGTGCCAGCAGCTTAGTGTGGGACAGGGGAAGTAGTGAGCAGTTCTTC
>.|.|TRBJ2-2|TRBV11-3
CASSSIGGYTGELFF
TGTGCCAGCAGTTCAATCGGGGGATACACCGGGGAGCTGTTTTTT
>.|TRBD2|TRBJ2-1|TRBV6-5
CASTNSGGASNEQFF
TGTGCCAGCACCAATAGCGGGGGGGCCAGCAATGAGCAGTTCTTC
>medium-sized|TRBD1|TRBJ1-4|TRBV4-1
CASSQIQGARDEKLFF
TGCGCCAGCAGCCAGATACAGGGGGCAAGAGACGAAAAACTGTTTTTT
>.|.|TRBJ2-5|TRBV7-9
CASSLALGRARETQYF
TGTGCCAGCAGCTTAGCCCTCGGCAGGGCGAGGGAGACCCAGTACTTC
>.|.|TRBJ1-2|TRBV28
CASSSRGQEGYSYTF
TGTGCCAGCAGTTCGCGGGGGCAGGAAGGCTATAGCTACACCTTC
>.|TRBD2|TRBJ2-3|TRBV27
CASRTGAGLTDTQYF
TGTGCCAGCAGGACTGGAGCGGGACTCACAGATACGCAGTATTTT
>.|TRBD1|TRBJ2-3|TRBV7-6
CASSTDLGGAGEDTQYF
TGTGCCAGCAGCACTGATTTAGGGGGCGCCGGGGAAGATACGCAGTATTTT
>.|.|TRBJ2-7|TRBV18
CASSGSKLNYEQYF
TGTGCCAGCTCAGGCAGTAAGTTAAACTACGAGCAGTACTTC
>.|TRBD2|TRBJ2-7|TRBV5-1
CASSYSGDPGGEQYF
TGCGCCAGCAGTTATTCCGGTGACCCGGGGGGCGAGCAGTACTTC
>.|TRBD2|TRBJ2-5|TRBV10-3
CAIGLSGSELETQYF
TGTGCCATCGGCTTGAGCGGGAGTGAGTTGGAGACCCAGTACTTC
>.|.|TRBJ2-1|TRBV30
CAWSLGFNEQFF
TGTGCCTGGAGTCTTGGCTTCAATGAGCAGTTCTTC
>.|.|TRBJ1-5|TRBV7-9
CASSLANPGDQPQHF
TGTGCCAGCAGCTTAGCGAACCCGGGAGATCAGCCCCAGCATTTT
>.|TRBD2|TRBJ2-5|TRBV19
CASSRTSTSPPSDF
TGTGCCAGTAGTAGGACTAGTACCTCTCCCCCCTCCGACTTC
>.|TRBD2|TRBJ2-5|TRBV7-2
CASSPGTSGGETQYF
TGTGCCAGCAGCCCCGGGACTAGCGGTGGAGAGACCCAGTACTTC
>.|TRBD1|TRBJ1-4|TRBV2
CASTVDRGGEKLFF
TGTGCCAGCACCGTCGACAGGGGGGGAGAAAAACTGTTTTTT
>.|.|TRBJ1-4|TRBV19
CASSIWGSQNEKLFF
TGTGCCAGTAGTATATGGGGCAGTCAAAATGAAAAACTGTTTTTT
>.|.|TRBJ2-7|TRBV7-8
CASSLPRIGSSYEQYF
TGTGCCAGCAGCCTTCCTCGCATTGGGAGCTCCTACGAGCAGTACTTC
>.|TRBD1|TRBJ2-5|TRBV10-3
CATGDRAFEETQYF
TGTGCCACCGGGGACAGAGCCTTCGAAGAGACCCAGTACTTC
>.|.|TRBJ1-1|TRBV5-5
CASSFQESGQPAAFF
TGTGCCAGCAGCTTCCAGGAGTCAGGGCAGCCCGCAGCTTTCTTT
>.|TRBD1|TRBJ2-7|TRBV7-3
CASSLTGTGTNEQYF
TGTGCCAGCAGCTTAACTGGGACAGGGACCAACGAGCAGTACTTC
>.|.|TRBJ2-1|TRBV2
CASSASREQFF
TGTGCCAGCAGTGCTAGTCGGGAGCAGTTCTTC
>.|TRBD1|TRBJ1-2|TRBV5-1
CASSLGQGADGYTF
TGCGCCAGCAGCTTGGGACAGGGGGCAGATGGCTACACCTTC
>.|.|TRBJ2-7|TRBV4-2
CASSQDKEGISYEQYF
TGTGCCAGCAGCCAAGATAAGGAGGGTATCTCCTACGAGCAGTACTTC
>.|.|TRBJ2-5|TRBV6-5
CASSYTGPEETQYF
TGTGCCAGCAGTTATACAGGGCCGGAAGAGACCCAGTACTTC
>.|TRBD2|TRBJ2-3|TRBV29-1
CSVDRGGTDTQYF
TGCAGCGTTGATCGGGGGGGCACAGATACGCAGTATTTT
>.|.|TRBJ1-2|TRBV19
CASSSRGADGYTF
TGTGCCAGTAGTTCCCGGGGGGCGGACGGCTACACCTTC
>.|.|TRBJ2-7|TRBV19
CASSIFGGAPYEQYF
TGTGCCAGTAGTATATTCGGCGGGGCCCCCTACGAGCAGTACTTC
>.|.|TRBJ2-1|TRBV5-6
CASSLGASEQFF
TGTGCCAGCAGCTTGGGAGCGTCCGAGCAGTTCTTC